This entry is about one TCR beta chain. This specimen belongs to a study of shared clonotypes between healthy human individuals. Adult Caucasians living in Nashville, Tennessee made up all of the donors. The genomic DNA of each subset was split evenly across several immunoSEQ plates. Authors' data handling: ImmunoSEQ only sent back junction sequences with no quality scores, so filtering was done differently. Produced via immunoSEQ multiplex PCR; TCRdb's table is partial and in-frame only. V and J calls and clone size are given by that table; D and trimming were obtained from the DNA. The sample carries some 490,000 clones, about 84% recorded once. Germline CDR1 reads LNHNV; CDR2 reads YYDKDF (reference sequence). The junction had 9 bases not matched to a gene; V was cut back by 3 bases and J by 6 bases. This CDR3 is built from 17 residues.

The sequencing input was PBMCs. The rearrangement uses TRBV15 and TRBJ2-2; 11 bases are a match to TRBD2. This TCR derives from a woman aged 40 to 50 in good health. Some clones in this sample may be carry-over from other donors' samples. The CDR3 loop reads CATSSPTSGSYSGELFF. The CDR3 nucleotides read TGTGCCACCAGCAGCCCCACTAGCGGGAGTTACTCCGGGGAGCTGTTTTTT.